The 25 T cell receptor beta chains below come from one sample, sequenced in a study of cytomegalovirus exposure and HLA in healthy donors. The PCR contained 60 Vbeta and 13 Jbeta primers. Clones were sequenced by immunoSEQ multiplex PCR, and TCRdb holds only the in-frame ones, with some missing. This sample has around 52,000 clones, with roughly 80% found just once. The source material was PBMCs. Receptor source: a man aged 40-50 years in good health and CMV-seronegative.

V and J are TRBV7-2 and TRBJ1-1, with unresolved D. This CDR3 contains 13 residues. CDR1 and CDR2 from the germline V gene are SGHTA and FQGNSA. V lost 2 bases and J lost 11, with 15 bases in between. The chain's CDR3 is CASSLNVGVWAFF. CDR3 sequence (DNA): TGTGCCAGCAGCTTAAATGTCGGGGTATGGGCTTTCTTT.

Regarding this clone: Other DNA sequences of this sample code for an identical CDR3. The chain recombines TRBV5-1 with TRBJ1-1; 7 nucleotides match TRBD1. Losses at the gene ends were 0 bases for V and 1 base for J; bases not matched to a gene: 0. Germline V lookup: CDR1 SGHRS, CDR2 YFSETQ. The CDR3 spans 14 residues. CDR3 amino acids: CASSLAGGNTEAFF. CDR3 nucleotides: TGCGCCAGCAGCTTGGCAGGGGGGAACACTGAAGCTTTCTTT. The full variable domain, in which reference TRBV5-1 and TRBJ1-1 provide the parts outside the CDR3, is KAGVTQTPRYLIKTRGQQVTLSCSPISGHRSVSWYQQTPGQGLQFLFEYFSETQRNKGNFPGRFSGRQFSNSRSEMNVSTLELGDSALYLCASSLAGGNTEAFFGQGTRLTVV.

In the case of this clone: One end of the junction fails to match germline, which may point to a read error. This CDR3 reads CASSSDNEQFF. Here the CDR3 DNA reads TGTGCCAGCAGCTCCGACAATGAGCAGTTCTTC. The chain uses TRBV7-8 and TRBJ2-1; D is undetermined. CDR1 is SGHVS and CDR2 is FQNEAQ in the germline V gene. The CDR3 length is 11 residues.

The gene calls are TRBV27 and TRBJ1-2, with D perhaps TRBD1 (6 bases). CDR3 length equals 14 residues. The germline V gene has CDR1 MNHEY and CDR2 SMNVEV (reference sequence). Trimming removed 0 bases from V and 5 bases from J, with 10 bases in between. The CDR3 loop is CASSLSGRGYGYTF. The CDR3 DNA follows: TGTGCCAGCAGTTTATCGGGGAGGGGGTATGGCTACACCTTC.

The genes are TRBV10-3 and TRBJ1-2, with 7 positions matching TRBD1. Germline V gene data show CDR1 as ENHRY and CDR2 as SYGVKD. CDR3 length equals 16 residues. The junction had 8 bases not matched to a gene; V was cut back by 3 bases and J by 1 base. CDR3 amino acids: CAISEQGQNLNYGYTF. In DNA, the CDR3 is TGTGCCATCAGTGAACAGGGACAGAACCTTAACTATGGCTACACCTTC.

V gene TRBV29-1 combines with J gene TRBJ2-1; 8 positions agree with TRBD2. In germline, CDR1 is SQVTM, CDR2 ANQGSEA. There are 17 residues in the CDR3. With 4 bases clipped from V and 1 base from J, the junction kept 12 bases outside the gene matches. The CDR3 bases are TGCAGCGTTGTTCGGGCCGGGGGGGGGCCTTCCTACAATGAGCAGTTCTTC. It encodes CSVVRAGGGPSYNEQFF.

CDR3 coding DNA: TGTGCCTGGAGTGTAACGAGCTCTGGAAACACCATATATTTT. Amino acid sequence: CAWSVTSSGNTIYF. V is TRBV30 and J is TRBJ1-3; D gene unclear. The germline V gene encodes CDR1 GTSNPN and CDR2 SVGIG (reference sequence). The V end was cut by 0 bases, the J end by 0 bases, with 6 bases between. The CDR3 has 14 residues.

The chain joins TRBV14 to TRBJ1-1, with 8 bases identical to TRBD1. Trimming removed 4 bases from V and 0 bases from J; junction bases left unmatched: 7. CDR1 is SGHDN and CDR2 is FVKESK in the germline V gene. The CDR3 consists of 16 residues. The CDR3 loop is CASSPGQGTLNTEAFF. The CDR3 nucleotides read TGTGCCAGCAGCCCCGGACAGGGAACCTTGAACACTGAAGCTTTCTTT.

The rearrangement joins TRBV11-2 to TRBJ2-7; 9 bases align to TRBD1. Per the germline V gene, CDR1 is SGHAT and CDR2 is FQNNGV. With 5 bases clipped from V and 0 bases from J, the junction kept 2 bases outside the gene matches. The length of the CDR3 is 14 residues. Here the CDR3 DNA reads TGTGCCAGCAGCGGGACAGGGAACTCCTACGAGCAGTACTTC. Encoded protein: CASSGTGNSYEQYF.

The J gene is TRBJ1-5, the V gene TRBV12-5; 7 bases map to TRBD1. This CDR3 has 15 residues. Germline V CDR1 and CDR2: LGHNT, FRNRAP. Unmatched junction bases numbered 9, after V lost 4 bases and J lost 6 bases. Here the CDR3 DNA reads TGTGCTAGTGGTTCCGGGACAGTGTCGTCTCAGCCCCAGCATTTT. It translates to CASGSGTVSSQPQHF.

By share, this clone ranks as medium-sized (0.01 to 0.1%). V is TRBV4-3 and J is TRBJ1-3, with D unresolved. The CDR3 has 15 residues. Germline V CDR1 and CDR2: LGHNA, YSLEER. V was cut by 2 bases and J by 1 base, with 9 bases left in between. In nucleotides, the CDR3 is TGCGCCAGCAGCCAAACGGAGGTTTCTGGAAACACCATATATTTT. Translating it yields CASSQTEVSGNTIYF.

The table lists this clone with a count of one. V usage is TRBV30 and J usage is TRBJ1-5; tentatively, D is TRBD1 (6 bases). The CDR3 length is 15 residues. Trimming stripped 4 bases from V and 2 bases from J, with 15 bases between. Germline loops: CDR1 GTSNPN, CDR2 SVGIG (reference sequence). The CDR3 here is CAWNHRAGGNQPQHF. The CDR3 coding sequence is TGTGCCTGGAATCACAGGGCGGGGGGCAATCAGCCCCAGCATTTT.

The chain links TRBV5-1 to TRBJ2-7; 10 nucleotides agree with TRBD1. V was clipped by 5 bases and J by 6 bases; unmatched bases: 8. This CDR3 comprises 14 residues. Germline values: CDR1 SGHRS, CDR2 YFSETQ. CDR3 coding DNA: TGCGCCAGCAGGCGGGACAGGGGCCTCTCCGAGCAGTACGTC. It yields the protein CASRRDRGLSEQYV.

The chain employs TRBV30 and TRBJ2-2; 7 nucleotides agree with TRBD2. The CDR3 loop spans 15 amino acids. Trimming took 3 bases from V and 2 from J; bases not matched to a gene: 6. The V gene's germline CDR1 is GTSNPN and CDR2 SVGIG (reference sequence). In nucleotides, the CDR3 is TGTGCCTGGAGGGTTGCGGGGGAAAACACCGGGGAGCTGTTTTTT. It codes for CAWRVAGENTGELFF.

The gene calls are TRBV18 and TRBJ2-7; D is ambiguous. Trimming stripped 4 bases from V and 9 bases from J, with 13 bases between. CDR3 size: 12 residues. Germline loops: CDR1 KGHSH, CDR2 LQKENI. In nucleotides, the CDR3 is TGTGCCAGCTCACTATACAATTGGGGGCAGTACGTC. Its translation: CASSLYNWGQYV.

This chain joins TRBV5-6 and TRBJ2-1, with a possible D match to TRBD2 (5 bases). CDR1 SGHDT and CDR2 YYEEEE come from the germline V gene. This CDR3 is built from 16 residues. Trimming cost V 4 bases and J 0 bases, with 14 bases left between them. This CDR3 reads CASSHGLLSSYNEQFF. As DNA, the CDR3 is TGTGCCAGCAGCCACGGACTGTTAAGCTCCTACAATGAGCAGTTCTTC.

The CDR3 DNA sequence: TGTGCCAGCAGTGCCCCTAGTGGCGGGTATAATTCACCCCTCCACTTT. The encoded protein is CASSAPSGGYNSPLHF. The chain is built from TRBV6-1 and TRBJ1-6; D gene uncertain. The germline V gene has CDR1 MNHNS and CDR2 SASEGT. V lost 4 bases to trimming and J lost 4 bases, with 14 bases between them. The CDR3 runs to 16 residues.

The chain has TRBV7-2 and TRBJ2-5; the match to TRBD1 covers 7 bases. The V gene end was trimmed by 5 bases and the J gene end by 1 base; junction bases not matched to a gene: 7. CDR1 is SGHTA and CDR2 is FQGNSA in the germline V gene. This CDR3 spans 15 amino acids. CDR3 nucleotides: TGTGCCAGCAGCGGTACCGGGACAGCCCAAGAGACCCAGTACTTC. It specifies CASSGTGTAQETQYF.

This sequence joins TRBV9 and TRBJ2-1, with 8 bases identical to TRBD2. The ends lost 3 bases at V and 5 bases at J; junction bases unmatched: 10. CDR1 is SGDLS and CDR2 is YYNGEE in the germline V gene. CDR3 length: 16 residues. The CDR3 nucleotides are TGTGCCAGCAGCGCCTCTGGAGCGGGGGCGAACAATGAGCAGTTCTTC. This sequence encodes CASSASGAGANNEQFF.

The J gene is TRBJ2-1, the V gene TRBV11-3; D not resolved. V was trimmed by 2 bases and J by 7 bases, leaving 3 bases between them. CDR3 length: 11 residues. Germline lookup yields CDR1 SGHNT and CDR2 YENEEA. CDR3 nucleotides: TGTGCCAGCAGCTTACGGAATGAGCAGTTCTTC. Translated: CASSLRNEQFF.

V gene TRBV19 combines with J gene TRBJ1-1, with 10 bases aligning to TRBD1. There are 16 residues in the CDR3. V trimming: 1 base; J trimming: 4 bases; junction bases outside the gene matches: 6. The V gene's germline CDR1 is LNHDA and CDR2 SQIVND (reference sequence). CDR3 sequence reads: CASSIVDRGRITEAFF. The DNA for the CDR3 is TGTGCCAGTAGTATAGTTGACAGGGGGCGAATCACTGAAGCTTTCTTT.

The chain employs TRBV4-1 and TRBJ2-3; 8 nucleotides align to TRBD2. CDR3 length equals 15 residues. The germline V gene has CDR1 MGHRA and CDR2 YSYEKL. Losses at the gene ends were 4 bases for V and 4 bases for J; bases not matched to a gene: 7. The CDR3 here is CASSLNTGGPDTQYF. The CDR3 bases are TGCGCCAGCAGCCTGAATACGGGGGGGCCAGATACGCAGTATTTT.

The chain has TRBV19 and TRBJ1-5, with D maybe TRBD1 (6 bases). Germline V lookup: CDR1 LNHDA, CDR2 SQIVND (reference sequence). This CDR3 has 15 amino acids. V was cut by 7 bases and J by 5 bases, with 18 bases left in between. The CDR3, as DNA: TGTGCCAGTACCCGACAGGAAGCTGGGGATCAGCCCCAGCATTTT. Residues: CASTRQEAGDQPQHF.

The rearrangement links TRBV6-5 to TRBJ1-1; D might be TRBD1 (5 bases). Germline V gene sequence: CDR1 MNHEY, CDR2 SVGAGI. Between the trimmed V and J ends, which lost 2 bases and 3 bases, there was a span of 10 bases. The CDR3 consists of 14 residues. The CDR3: CASSYLKGDTEAFF. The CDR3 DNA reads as TGTGCCAGCAGTTACCTGAAAGGGGACACTGAAGCTTTCTTT.

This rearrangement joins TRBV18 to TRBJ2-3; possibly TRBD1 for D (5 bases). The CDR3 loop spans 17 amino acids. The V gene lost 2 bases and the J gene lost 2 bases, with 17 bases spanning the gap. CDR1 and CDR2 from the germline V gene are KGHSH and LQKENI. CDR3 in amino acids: CASSPLRQGVDTDTQYF. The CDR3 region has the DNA TGTGCCAGCTCACCATTGCGTCAGGGTGTGGACACAGATACGCAGTATTTT.